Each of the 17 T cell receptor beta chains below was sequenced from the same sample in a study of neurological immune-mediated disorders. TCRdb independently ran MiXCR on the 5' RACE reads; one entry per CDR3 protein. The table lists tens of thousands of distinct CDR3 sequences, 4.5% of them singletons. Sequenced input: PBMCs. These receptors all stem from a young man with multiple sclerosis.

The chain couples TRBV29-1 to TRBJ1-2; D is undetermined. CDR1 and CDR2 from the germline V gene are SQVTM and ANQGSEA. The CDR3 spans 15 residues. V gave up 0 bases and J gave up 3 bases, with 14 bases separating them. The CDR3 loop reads CSVEDHRALHYGYTF. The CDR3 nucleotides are TGCAGCGTTGAAGATCATCGGGCTCTGCACTATGGCTACACCTTC.

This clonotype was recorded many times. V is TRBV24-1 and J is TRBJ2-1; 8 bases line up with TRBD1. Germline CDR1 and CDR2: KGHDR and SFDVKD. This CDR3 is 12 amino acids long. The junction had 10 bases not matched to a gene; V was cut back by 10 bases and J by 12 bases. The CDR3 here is CATGVGQGWQFF. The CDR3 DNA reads TGTGCCACTGGGGTCGGACAGGGCTGGCAGTTCTTC.

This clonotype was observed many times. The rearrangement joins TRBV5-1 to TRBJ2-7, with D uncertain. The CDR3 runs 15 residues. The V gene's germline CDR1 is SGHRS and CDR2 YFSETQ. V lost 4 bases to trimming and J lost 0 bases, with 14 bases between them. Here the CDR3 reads CASSPTPSSSYEQYF. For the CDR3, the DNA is TGCGCCAGCAGCCCAACACCATCGAGCTCCTACGAGCAGTACTTC.

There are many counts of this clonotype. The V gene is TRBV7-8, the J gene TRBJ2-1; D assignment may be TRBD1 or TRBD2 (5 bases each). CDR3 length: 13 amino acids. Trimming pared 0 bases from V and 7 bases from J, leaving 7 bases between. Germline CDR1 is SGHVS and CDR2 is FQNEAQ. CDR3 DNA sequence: TGTGCCAGCAGCTTAGCGTGGGGGAATGAGCAGTTCTTC. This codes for CASSLAWGNEQFF.

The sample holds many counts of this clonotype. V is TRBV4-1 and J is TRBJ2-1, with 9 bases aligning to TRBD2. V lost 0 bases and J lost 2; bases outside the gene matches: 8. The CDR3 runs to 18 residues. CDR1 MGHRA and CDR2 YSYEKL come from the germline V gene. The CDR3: CASSQEVGLARTYNEQFF. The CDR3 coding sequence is TGCGCCAGCAGCCAAGAGGTTGGACTAGCGCGCACCTACAATGAGCAGTTCTTC.

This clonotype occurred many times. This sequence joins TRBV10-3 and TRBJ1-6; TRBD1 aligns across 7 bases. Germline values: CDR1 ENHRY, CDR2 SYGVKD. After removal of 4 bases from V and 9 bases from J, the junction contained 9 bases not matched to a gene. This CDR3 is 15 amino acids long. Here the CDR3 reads CAISGTGSSSSPLHF. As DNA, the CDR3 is TGTGCCATCAGTGGGACAGGAAGTTCGAGTTCACCCCTCCACTTT.

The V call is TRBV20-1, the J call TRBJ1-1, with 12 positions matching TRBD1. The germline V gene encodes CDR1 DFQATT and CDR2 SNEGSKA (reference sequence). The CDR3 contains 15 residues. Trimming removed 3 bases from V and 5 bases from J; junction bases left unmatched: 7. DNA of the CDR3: TGCAGTGCTAGGGGACAGGGGGCTCCGAGGACTGAAGCTTTCTTT. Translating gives CSARGQGAPRTEAFF.

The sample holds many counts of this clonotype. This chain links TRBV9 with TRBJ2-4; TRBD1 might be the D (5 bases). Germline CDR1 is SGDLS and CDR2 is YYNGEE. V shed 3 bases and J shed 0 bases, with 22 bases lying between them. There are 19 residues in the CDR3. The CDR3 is CASSARSPDTLLAKNIQYF. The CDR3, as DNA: TGTGCCAGCAGCGCCCGAAGTCCGGACACGTTGCTAGCCAAAAACATTCAGTACTTC.

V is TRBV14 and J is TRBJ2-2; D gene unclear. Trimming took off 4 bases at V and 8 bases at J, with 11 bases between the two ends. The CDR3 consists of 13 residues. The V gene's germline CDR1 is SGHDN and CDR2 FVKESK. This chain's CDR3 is CASSRFPRGELFF. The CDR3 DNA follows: TGTGCCAGCAGCCGTTTCCCGCGAGGGGAGCTGTTTTTT.

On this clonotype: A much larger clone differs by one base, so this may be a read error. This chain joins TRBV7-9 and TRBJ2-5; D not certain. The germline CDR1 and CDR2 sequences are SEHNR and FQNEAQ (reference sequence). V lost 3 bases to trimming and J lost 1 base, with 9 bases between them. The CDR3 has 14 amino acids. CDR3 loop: CASSFQESQETQYF. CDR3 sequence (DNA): TGTGCCAGCAGCTTTCAGGAAAGCCAAGAGACCCAGTACTTC.

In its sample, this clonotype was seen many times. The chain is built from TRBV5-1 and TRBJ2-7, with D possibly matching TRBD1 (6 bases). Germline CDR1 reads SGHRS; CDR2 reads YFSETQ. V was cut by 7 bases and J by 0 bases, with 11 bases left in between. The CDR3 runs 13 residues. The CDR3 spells CASRRGDSYEQYV. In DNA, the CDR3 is TGCGCCAGCCGCAGGGGAGACTCCTACGAGCAGTACGTC.

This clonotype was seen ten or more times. CDR3 bases: TGCAGTGCTAACACGTACTCAGGGGGCGCGGCCAAAAACATTCAGTACTTC. This codes for CSANTYSGGAAKNIQYF. J is TRBJ2-4 and V is TRBV20-1, with TRBD1 identical over 8 bases. Germline V CDR1 and CDR2: DFQATT, SNEGSKA (reference sequence). The CDR3 totals 17 residues. V dropped 4 bases and J dropped 1; count of bases not matched to a gene: 12.

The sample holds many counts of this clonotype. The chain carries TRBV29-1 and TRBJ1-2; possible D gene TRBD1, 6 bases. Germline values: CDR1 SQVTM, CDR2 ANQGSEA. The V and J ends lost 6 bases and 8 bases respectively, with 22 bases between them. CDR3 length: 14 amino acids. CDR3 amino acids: CSVRPGHSTGGYTF. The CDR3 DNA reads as TGCAGCGTGAGACCGGGACACTCCACGGGGGGCTACACCTTC.

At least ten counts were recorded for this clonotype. The CDR3, as DNA: TGCAGTGCCGCGTACCCAGATACGCAGTATTTT. It translates to CSAAYPDTQYF. The genes are TRBV20-1 and TRBJ2-3, with no clear D. Trimming removed 6 bases from V and 4 bases from J, with 8 bases in between. Germline V gene lookup returns CDR1 DFQATT and CDR2 SNEGSKA (reference sequence). CDR3 length: 11 residues.

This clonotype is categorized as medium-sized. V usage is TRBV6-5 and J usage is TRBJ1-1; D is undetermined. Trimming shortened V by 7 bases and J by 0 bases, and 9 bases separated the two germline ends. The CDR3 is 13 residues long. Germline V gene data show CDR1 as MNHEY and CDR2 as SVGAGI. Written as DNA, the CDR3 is TGTGCCAGCACCGAGTTGCTGAACACTGAAGCTTTCTTT. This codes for CASTELLNTEAFF.

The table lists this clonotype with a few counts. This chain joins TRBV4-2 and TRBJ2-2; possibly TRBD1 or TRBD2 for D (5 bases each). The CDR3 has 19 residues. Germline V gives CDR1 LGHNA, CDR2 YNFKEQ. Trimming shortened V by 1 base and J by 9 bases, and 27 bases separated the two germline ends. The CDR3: CASSQAGGIQRRIFRELFF. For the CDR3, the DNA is TGTGCCAGCAGCCAAGCTGGGGGAATCCAGCGGCGAATTTTCAGGGAGCTGTTTTTT.

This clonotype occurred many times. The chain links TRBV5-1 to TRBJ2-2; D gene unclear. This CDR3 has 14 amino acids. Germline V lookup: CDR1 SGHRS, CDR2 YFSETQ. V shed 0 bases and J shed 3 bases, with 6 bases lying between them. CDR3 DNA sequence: TGCGCCAGCAGCTTGGATACTGACACCGGGGAGCTGTTTTTT. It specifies CASSLDTDTGELFF.